These 10 T cell receptor beta chains were sequenced from one sample in a study of blood T cell repertoires in COVID-19. Data came from immunoSEQ multiplex PCR; TCRdb stores just in-frame clones and leaves some out. Of some 60,000 clones in the sample, less than 85% were seen once. Sequencing input: peripheral blood. The receptor set was obtained from a woman in her fifties or sixties with active or convalescent COVID-19.

The rearrangement uses TRBV7-2 and TRBJ2-7; the match to TRBD2 covers 12 bases. J lost 4 bases, V lost 5 bases, and 15 bases had no gene match. There are 18 residues in the CDR3. Per the germline V gene, CDR1 is SGHTA and CDR2 is FQGNSA. CDR3: CASSATLTTSGSAYEQYF. CDR3 sequence (DNA): TGTGCCAGCAGCGCCACCTTGACGACTAGCGGGAGTGCTTACGAGCAGTACTTC.

In its sample, this clone was seen a few times. J is TRBJ2-3 and V is TRBV18, with a tentative D call TRBD1 (5 bases). Trimming left V 4 bases short and J 0 bases short, with 8 bases between. This CDR3 has 14 residues. CDR1 KGHSH and CDR2 LQKENI come from the germline V gene. The CDR3 spells CASSQDTSTDTQYF. In nucleotides, the CDR3 is TGTGCCAGCTCACAGGACACAAGCACAGATACGCAGTATTTT.

This rearrangement joins TRBV2 to TRBJ2-7; a possible D gene is TRBD1 (7 bases). V lost 7 bases to trimming and J lost 6 bases, with 19 bases between them. The CDR3 is made up of 14 amino acids. Germline loops: CDR1 SNHLY, CDR2 FYNNEI. The CDR3 DNA is TGTGCCAGCACCAGGGGGGTGGGTATAGGCGAGCAGTACTTC. Encoded protein: CASTRGVGIGEQYF.

The chain links TRBV27 to TRBJ2-5; 8 bases are a match to TRBD2. The CDR3 contains 17 residues. After removal of 6 bases from V and 1 base from J, the junction contained 13 bases not matched to a gene. CDR1 and CDR2 (germline): MNHEY, SMNVEV (reference sequence). The CDR3 loop is CASSPMMREDSQETQYF. Written as DNA, the CDR3 is TGTGCCAGCAGCCCGATGATGCGGGAGGACTCCCAAGAGACCCAGTACTTC.

This clone was detected once. This chain joins TRBV11-2 and TRBJ1-2; D gene unclear. In germline, CDR1 is SGHAT, CDR2 FQNNGV. There are 13 residues in the CDR3. V dropped 2 bases and J dropped 4 bases, with 8 bases sitting between them. The CDR3 DNA is TGTGCCAGCAGCTTATGGGCCGGCTATGGCTACACCTTC. Translation gives CASSLWAGYGYTF.

The DNA for the CDR3 is TGTGCCAGCAGCTTGGAACAGGCACACTATGGCTACACCTTC. This encodes CASSLEQAHYGYTF. The gene calls are TRBV5-4 and TRBJ1-2, with D maybe TRBD1 (5 bases). V shed 0 bases and J shed 3 bases, with 9 bases lying between them. The CDR3 loop spans 14 amino acids. Germline loops: CDR1 SGHNT, CDR2 YYREEE (reference sequence).

The chain links TRBV28 to TRBJ1-5, with D hard to call. This CDR3 comprises 13 residues. Germline values: CDR1 MDHEN, CDR2 SYDVKM. The V and J ends lost 8 bases and 3 bases respectively, with 11 bases between them. This CDR3 is CASGRVNNQPQHF. The CDR3 DNA is TGTGCCAGCGGTCGAGTGAACAATCAGCCCCAGCATTTT.

The chain employs TRBV28 and TRBJ1-2; 7 nucleotides match TRBD1. Germline-derived CDR1 and CDR2 are MDHEN and SYDVKM. The junction had 10 bases not matched to a gene; V was cut back by 5 bases and J by 7 bases. CDR3 length: 14 residues. The CDR3 sequence is CASSPGTPGGGYTF. CDR3 nucleotide sequence: TGTGCCAGCAGTCCTGGGACCCCAGGGGGTGGCTACACCTTC.

This chain joins TRBV7-2 and TRBJ2-4; D not certain. The V gene lost 1 base and the J gene lost 1 base, with 11 bases spanning the gap. Germline-derived CDR1 and CDR2 are SGHTA and FQGNSA. The CDR3 length is 16 residues. The CDR3 region is CASSLDSGWAKNIQYF. CDR3 coding DNA: TGTGCCAGCAGCTTAGATTCAGGCTGGGCCAAAAACATTCAGTACTTC.

V gene TRBV15 combines with J gene TRBJ2-7, with TRBD2 matching 10 bases. Germline V gene lookup returns CDR1 LNHNV and CDR2 YYDKDF (reference sequence). After removal of 0 bases from V and 6 bases from J, the junction contained 5 bases not matched to a gene. There are 15 residues in the CDR3. CDR3 DNA: TGTGCCACCAGCAGAGATCTAGCGGGAGAACGCGAGCAGTACTTC. This codes for CATSRDLAGEREQYF.